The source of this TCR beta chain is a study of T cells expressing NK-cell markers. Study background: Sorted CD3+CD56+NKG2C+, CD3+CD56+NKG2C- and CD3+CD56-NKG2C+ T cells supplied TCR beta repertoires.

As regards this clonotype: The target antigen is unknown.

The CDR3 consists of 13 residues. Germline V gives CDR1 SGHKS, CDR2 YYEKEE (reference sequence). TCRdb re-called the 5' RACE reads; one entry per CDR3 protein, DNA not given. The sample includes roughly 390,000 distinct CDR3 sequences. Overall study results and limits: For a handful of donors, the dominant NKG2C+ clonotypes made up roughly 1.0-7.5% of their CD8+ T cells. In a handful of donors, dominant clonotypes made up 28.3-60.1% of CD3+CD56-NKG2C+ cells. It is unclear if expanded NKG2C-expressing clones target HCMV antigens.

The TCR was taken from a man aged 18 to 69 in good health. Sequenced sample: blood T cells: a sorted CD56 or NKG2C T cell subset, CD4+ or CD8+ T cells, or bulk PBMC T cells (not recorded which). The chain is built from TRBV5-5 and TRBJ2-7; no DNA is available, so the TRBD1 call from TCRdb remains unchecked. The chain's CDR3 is CASSFGEGEEQYF. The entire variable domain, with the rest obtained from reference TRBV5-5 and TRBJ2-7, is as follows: DAGVTQSPTHLIKTRGQQVTLRCSPISGHKSVSWYQQVLGQGPQFIFQYYEKEERGRGNFPDRFSARQFPNYSSELNVNALLLGDSALYLCASSFGEGEEQYFGPGTRLTVT.